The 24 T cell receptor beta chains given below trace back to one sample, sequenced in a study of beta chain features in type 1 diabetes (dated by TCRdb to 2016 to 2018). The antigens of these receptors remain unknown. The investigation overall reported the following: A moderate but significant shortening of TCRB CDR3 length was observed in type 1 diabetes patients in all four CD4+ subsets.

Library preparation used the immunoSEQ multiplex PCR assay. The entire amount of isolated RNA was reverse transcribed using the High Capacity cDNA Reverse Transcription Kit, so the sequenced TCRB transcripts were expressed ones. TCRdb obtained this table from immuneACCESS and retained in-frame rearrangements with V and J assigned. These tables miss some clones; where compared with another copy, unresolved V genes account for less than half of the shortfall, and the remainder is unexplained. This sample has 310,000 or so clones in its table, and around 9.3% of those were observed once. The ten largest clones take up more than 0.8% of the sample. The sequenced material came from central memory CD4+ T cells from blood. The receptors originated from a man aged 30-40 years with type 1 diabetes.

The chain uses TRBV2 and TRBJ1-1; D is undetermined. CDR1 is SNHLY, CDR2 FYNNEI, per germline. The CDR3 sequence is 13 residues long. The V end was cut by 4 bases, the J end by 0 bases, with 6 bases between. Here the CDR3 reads CASSAEMNTEAFF. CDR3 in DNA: TGTGCCAGCAGTGCCGAAATGAACACTGAAGCTTTCTTT.

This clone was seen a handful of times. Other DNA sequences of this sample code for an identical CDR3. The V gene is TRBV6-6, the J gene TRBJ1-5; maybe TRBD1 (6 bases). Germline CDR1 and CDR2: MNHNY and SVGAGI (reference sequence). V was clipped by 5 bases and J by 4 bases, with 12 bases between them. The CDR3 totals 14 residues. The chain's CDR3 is CASSPRQGNQPQHF. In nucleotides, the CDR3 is TGTGCCAGCAGTCCCAGGCAGGGGAATCAGCCCCAGCATTTT.

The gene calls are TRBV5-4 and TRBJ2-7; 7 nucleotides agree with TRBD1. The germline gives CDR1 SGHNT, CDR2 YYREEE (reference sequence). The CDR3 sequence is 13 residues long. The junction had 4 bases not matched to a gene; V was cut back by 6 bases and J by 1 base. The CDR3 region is CASTLDRSYEQYF. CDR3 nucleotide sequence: TGTGCCAGCACCCTGGACAGGTCCTACGAGCAGTACTTC.

The CDR3 region is CASSPDREGYTF. CDR3 DNA sequence: TGCGCCAGCAGCCCGGACAGGGAGGGCTACACCTTC. This chain links TRBV5-1 with TRBJ1-2; 8 bases align to TRBD1. Germline V gene lookup returns CDR1 SGHRS and CDR2 YFSETQ. The CDR3 is made up of 12 amino acids. With 4 bases clipped from V and 8 bases from J, the junction kept 4 bases outside the gene matches.

In nucleotides, the CDR3 is TGTGCCAGCAGCTTCCCCCAGACTAGCGGGGCCCGAGAGACCCAGTACTTC. This codes for CASSFPQTSGARETQYF. The V and J genes are TRBV11-2 and TRBJ2-5; 11 bases agree with TRBD2. The CDR3 totals 17 residues. V gave up 3 bases and J gave up 4 bases; unmatched junction bases: 10. Germline values: CDR1 SGHAT, CDR2 FQNNGV.

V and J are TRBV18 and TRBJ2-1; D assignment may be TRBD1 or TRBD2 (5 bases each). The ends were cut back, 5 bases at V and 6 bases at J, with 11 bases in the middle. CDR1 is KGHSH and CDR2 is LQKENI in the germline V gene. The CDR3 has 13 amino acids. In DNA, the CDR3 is TGTGCCAGCTCAGGGACGAGTGGCAATGAGCAGTTCTTC. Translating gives CASSGTSGNEQFF.

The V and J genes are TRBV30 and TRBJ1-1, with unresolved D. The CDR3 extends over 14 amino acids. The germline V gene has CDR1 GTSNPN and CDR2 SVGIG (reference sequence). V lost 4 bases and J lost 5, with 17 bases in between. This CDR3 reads CAWTPPKEGTEAFF. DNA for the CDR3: TGTGCCTGGACACCCCCTAAAGAGGGAACTGAAGCTTTCTTT.

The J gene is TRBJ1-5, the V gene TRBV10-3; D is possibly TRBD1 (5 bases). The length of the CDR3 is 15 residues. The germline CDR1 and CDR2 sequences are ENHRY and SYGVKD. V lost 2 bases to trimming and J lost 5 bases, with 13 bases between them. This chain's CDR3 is CAISEPGREDQPQHF. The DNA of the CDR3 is TGTGCCATCAGTGAGCCAGGGAGGGAGGATCAGCCCCAGCATTTT.

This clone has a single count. CDR3 DNA sequence: TGCGCCAGCAGCCAAAATGGGGGGACAGATACGCAGTATTTT. Its translation: CASSQNGGTDTQYF. J is TRBJ2-3 and V is TRBV4-3; D perhaps matches TRBD2 (6 bases). V gave up 2 bases and J gave up 3 bases, with 9 bases separating them. Germline assignment: CDR1 LGHNA and CDR2 YSLEER. The CDR3 spans 14 residues.

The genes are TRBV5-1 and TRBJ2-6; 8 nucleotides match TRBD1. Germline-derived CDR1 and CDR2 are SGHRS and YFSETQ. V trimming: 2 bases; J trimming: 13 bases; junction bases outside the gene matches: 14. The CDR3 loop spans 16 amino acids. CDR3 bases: TGCGCCAGCAGCTTATCGCAGGGGGCCTCCATTAATGTCCTGACTTTC. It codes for CASSLSQGASINVLTF.

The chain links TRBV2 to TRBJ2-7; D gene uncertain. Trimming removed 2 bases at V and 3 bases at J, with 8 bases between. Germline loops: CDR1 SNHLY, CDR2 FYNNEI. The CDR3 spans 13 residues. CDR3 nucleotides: TGTGCCAGCAGTGAACCTGTAAGCTACGAGCAGTACTTC. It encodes CASSEPVSYEQYF.

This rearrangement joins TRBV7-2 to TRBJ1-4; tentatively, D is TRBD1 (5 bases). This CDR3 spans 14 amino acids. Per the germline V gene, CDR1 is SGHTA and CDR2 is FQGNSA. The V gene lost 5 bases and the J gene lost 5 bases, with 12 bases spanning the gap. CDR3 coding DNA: TGTGCCAGCAGCAGGGGCAGTCCCAATGAAAAACTGTTTTTT. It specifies CASSRGSPNEKLFF.

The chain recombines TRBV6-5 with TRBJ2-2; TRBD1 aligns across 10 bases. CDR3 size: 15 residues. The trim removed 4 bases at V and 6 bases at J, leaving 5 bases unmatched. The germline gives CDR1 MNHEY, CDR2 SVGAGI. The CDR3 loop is CASSFGTGDAGELFF. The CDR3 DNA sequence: TGTGCCAGCAGTTTCGGGACAGGGGACGCCGGGGAGCTGTTTTTT.

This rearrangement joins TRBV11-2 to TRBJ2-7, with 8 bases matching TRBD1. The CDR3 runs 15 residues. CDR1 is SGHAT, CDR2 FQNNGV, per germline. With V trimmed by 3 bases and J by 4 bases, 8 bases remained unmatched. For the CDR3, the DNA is TGTGCCAGCAGCTTCGACAGGACAGGGTATTACGAGCAGTACTTC. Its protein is CASSFDRTGYYEQYF. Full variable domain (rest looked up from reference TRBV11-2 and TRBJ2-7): EAGVAQSPRYKIIEKRQSVAFWCNPISGHATLYWYQQILGQGPKLLIQFQNNGVVDDSQLPKDRFSAERLKGVDSTLKIQPAKLEDSAVYLCASSFDRTGYYEQYFGPGTRLTVT.

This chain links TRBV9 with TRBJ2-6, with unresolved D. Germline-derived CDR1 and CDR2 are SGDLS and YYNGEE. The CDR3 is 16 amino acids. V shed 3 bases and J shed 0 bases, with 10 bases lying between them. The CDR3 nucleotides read TGTGCCAGCAGCGGACACAGTATCTCTGGGGCCAACGTCCTGACTTTC. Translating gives CASSGHSISGANVLTF.

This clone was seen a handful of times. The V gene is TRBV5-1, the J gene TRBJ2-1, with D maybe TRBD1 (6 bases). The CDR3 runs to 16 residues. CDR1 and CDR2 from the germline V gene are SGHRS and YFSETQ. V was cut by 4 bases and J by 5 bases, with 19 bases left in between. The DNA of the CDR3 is TGCGCCAGCAGCCGGCAGGCCAGGGGCGTTAACAATGAGCAGTTCTTC. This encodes CASSRQARGVNNEQFF.

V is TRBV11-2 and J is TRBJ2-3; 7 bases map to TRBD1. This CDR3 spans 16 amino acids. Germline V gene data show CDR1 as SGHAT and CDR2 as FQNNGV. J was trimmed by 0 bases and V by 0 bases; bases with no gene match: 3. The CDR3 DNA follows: TGTGCCAGCAGCTTAGATATGGACAGGAGCACAGATACGCAGTATTTT. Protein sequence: CASSLDMDRSTDTQYF.

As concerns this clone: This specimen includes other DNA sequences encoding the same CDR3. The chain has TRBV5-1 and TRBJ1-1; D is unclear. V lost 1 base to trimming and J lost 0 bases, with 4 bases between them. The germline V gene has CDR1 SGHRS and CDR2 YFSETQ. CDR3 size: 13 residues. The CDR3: CASSLNLNTEAFF. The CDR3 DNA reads TGCGCCAGCAGCTTGAACCTGAACACTGAAGCTTTCTTT.

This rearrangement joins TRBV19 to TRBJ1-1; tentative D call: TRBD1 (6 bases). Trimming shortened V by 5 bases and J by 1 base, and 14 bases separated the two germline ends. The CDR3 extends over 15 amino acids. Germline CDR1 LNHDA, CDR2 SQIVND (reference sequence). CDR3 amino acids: CASSSQDSSNTEAFF. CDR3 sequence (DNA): TGTGCCAGTAGTTCCCAGGACAGTTCGAACACTGAAGCTTTCTTT.

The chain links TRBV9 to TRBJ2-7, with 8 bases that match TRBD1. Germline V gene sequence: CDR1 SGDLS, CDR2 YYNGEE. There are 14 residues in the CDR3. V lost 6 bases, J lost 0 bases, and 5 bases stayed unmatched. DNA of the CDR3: TGTGCCAGCACCACAGGGGGTAACTCCTACGAGCAGTACTTC. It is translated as CASTTGGNSYEQYF.

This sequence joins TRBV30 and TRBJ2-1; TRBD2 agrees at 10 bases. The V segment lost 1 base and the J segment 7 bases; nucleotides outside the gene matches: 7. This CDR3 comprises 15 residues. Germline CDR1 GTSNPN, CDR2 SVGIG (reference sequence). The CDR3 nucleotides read TGTGCCTGGAGTGAGATAGCGGGGGGACGTAATGAGCAGTTCTTC. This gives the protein CAWSEIAGGRNEQFF.

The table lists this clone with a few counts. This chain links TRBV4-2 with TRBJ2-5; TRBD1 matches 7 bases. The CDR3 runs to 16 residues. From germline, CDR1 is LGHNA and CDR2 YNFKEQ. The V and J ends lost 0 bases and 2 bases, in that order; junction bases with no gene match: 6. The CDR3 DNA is TGTGCCAGCAGCCAAGACTCCACAGGGGATCAAGAGACCCAGTACTTC. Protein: CASSQDSTGDQETQYF.

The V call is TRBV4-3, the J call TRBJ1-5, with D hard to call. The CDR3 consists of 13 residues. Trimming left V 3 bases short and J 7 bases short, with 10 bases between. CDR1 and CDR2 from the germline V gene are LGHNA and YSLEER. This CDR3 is CASSHRDGQPQHF. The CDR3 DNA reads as TGCGCCAGCAGCCACAGAGACGGGCAGCCCCAGCATTTT.

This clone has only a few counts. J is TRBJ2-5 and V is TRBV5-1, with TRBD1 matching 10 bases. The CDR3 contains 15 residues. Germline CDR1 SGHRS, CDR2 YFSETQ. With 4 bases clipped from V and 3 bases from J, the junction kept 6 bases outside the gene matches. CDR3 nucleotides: TGCGCCAGCAGCAAACCGGACAGGGGGGAAGAGACCCAGTACTTC. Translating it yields CASSKPDRGEETQYF.